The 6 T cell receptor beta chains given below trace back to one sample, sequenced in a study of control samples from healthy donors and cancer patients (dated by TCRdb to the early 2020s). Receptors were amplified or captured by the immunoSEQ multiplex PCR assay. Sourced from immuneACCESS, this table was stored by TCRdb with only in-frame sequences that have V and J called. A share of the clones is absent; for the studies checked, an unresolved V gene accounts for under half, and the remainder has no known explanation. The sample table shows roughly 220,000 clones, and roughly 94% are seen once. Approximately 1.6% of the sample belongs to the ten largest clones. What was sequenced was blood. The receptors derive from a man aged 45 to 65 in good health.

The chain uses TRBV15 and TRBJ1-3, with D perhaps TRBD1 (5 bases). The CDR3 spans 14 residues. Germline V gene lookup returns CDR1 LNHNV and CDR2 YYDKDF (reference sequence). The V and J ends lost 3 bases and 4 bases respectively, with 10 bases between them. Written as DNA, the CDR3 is TGTGCCACCAGCAGGAGGGGTGAGGGAAACACCATATATTTT. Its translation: CATSRRGEGNTIYF. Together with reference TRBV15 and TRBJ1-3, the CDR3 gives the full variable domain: DAMVIQNPRYQVTQFGKPVTLSCSQTLNHNVMYWYQQKSSQAPKLLFHYYDKDFNNEADTPDNFQSRRPNTSFCFLDIRSPGLGDTAMYLCATSRRGEGNTIYFGEGSWLTVV.

Here the CDR3 reads CATSDLNSGGANNEQFF. CDR3 nucleotide sequence: TGTGCCACCAGTGATCTTAACAGCGGGGGGGCGAACAATGAGCAGTTCTTC. The chain links TRBV24-1 to TRBJ2-1, with 10 positions matching TRBD2. From germline, CDR1 is KGHDR and CDR2 SFDVKD. V was pared by 3 bases and J by 5 bases, with 9 bases of the junction left unmatched. The CDR3 consists of 17 residues.

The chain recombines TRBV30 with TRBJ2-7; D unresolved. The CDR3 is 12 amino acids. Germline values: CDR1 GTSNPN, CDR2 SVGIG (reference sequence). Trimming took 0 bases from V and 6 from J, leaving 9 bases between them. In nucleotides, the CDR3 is TGTGCCTGGAGTGTTAAGGGCCGCGAGCAGTACTTC. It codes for CAWSVKGREQYF.

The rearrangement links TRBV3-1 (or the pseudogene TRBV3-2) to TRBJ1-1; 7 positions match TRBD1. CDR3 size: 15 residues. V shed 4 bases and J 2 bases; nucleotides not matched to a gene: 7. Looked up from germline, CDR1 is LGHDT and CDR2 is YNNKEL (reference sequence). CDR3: CASSLRGGGNTEAFF. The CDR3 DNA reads TGTGCCAGCAGCCTCAGGGGGGGAGGCAACACTGAAGCTTTCTTT.

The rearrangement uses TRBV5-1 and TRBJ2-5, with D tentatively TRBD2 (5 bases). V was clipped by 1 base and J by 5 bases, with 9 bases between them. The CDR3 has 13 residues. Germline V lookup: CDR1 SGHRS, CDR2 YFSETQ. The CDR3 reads CASSLYGVETQYF. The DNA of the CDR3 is TGCGCCAGCAGCTTGTACGGGGTGGAGACCCAGTACTTC. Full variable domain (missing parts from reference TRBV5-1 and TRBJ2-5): KAGVTQTPRYLIKTRGQQVTLSCSPISGHRSVSWYQQTPGQGLQFLFEYFSETQRNKGNFPGRFSGRQFSNSRSEMNVSTLELGDSALYLCASSLYGVETQYFGPGTRLLVL.

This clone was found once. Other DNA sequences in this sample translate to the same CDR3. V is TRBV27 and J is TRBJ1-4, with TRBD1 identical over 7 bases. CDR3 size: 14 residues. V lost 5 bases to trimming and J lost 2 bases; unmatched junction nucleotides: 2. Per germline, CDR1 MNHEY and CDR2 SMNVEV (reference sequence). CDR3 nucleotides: TGTGCCAGCAGTCTCAGGGGGACTAATGAAAAACTGTTTTTT. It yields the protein CASSLRGTNEKLFF.